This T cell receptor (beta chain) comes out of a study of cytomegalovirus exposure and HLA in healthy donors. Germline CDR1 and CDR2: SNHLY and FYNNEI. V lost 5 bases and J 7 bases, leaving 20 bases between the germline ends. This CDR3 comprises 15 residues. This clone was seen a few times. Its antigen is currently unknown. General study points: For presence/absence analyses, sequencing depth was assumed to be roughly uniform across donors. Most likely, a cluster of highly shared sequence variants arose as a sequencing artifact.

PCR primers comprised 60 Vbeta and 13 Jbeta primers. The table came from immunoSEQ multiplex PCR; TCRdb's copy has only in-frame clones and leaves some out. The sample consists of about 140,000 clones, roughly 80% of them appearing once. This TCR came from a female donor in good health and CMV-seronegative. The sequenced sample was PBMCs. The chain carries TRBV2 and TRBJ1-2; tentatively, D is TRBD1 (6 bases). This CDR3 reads CASSTRTELSGGYTF. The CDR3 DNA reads TGTGCCAGCAGTACCCGGACAGAACTGTCTGGTGGCTACACCTTC.